Each of the 20 T cell receptor beta chains below was sequenced from the same sample in a study of monozygotic twins with inflammatory bowel disease. After re-calling the 5' RACE reads, TCRdb lists one entry per CDR3 protein, DNA absent. This specimen shows 420,000 or so distinct CDR3 sequences; the ten leading clones hold roughly 2.5%. Sequenced material: blood. The receptors shown here come from a human donor with ulcerative colitis or Crohn's disease, or a healthy co-twin of an affected twin (not recorded which).

This CDR3 is CSSRTSGTLNEQFF. The chain combines TRBV29-1 with TRBJ2-1; TCRdb returns TRBD2, unconfirmable since there is no DNA. The CDR3 length is 14 residues. CDR1 is SQVTM and CDR2 is ANQGSEA in the germline V gene.

The chain links TRBV4-1 to TRBJ2-1; TCRdb's D gene call, TRBD1, goes unchecked for lack of DNA. This CDR3 is built from 16 residues. Per germline, CDR1 MGHRA and CDR2 YSYEKL. CDR3 sequence reads: CASSQVGTALHGEQFF.

The chain recombines TRBV28 with TRBJ2-7. The CDR3 runs to 11 residues. Germline V CDR1 and CDR2: MDHEN, SYDVKM. This CDR3 is CATRQSYEQYF.

The V gene is TRBV15, the J gene TRBJ2-3; TCRdb selects TRBD1, and the lack of DNA leaves this call unchecked. CDR3 size: 14 residues. The V gene's germline CDR1 is LNHNV and CDR2 YYDKDF (reference sequence). This CDR3 is CATSSTPGTDTQYF.

The V and J genes are TRBV4-1 and TRBJ1-3. This CDR3 has 13 residues. The V gene's germline CDR1 is MGHRA and CDR2 YSYEKL. Here the CDR3 reads CASSRSTGNTIYF.

The CDR3 sequence is CASSVEPTQNTVAFF. The V gene is TRBV9, the J gene TRBJ1-1. CDR1 is SGDLS, CDR2 YYNGEE, per germline. This CDR3 has 15 amino acids.

The chain links TRBV30 to TRBJ2-2. The CDR3 has 14 residues. Germline-derived CDR1 and CDR2 are GTSNPN and SVGIG (reference sequence). CDR3: CAWNRQANTGELFF.

The chain combines TRBV5-1 with TRBJ2-2. The CDR3 sequence is 14 residues long. Germline loops: CDR1 SGHRS, CDR2 YFSETQ. The CDR3 spells CASSLGGITGELFF.

This chain connects TRBV28 to TRBJ2-1; the D gene TCRdb calls, TRBD2, cannot be checked with no DNA. The CDR3 has 20 residues. From germline, CDR1 is MDHEN and CDR2 SYDVKM. This chain's CDR3 is CASSLRSDGFWRDHINEQFF.

The rearrangement joins TRBV6-1 to TRBJ2-7; absent DNA, TCRdb's TRBD2 call cannot be checked. The CDR3 is made up of 14 amino acids. Germline-derived CDR1 and CDR2 are MNHNS and SASEGT. Here the CDR3 reads CASSDGLAFYEQYF.

This chain connects TRBV5-1 to TRBJ2-5; TCRdb proposes TRBD2, but this gene call is untestable without DNA. The V gene's germline CDR1 is SGHRS and CDR2 YFSETQ. The CDR3 is 15 residues long. CDR3 protein: CASSLELAGRETQYF.

The V call is TRBV30, the J call TRBJ1-1; the TCRdb D gene call, TRBD1, has no DNA to confirm it. The CDR3 loop spans 18 amino acids. Germline V gene lookup returns CDR1 GTSNPN and CDR2 SVGIG (reference sequence). CDR3 in amino acids: CAWSAYRTGGGKNTEAFF.

The chain has TRBV3-1 and TRBJ1-2; TCRdb's D call of TRBD1 is untestable without DNA. Germline lookup yields CDR1 LGHDT and CDR2 YNNKEL (reference sequence). The CDR3 has 14 amino acids. The CDR3 spells CASSQGDGDYGYTF.

The CDR3 protein is CASSLAPGGNEKLFF. The chain carries TRBV5-1 and TRBJ1-4; the TCRdb call, TRBD1, lacks DNA for checking. CDR3 size: 15 residues. In germline, CDR1 is SGHRS, CDR2 YFSETQ.

The chain carries TRBV7-8 and TRBJ2-7; no DNA is available, so the TRBD1 call from TCRdb remains unchecked. Germline assignment: CDR1 SGHVS and CDR2 FQNEAQ. There are 14 residues in the CDR3. CDR3: CASSWGQMSYEQYF.

The chain couples TRBV20-1 to TRBJ2-1; TCRdb gives TRBD1 as the D gene, but with no DNA this cannot be confirmed. The CDR3 totals 16 residues. Germline CDR1 DFQATT, CDR2 SNEGSKA (reference sequence). The CDR3 loop is CSASTGGPFSYNEQFF.

The chain employs TRBV18 and TRBJ2-5; no DNA is available, so the TRBD1 call from TCRdb remains unchecked. CDR1 is KGHSH and CDR2 is LQKENI in the germline V gene. The CDR3 contains 15 residues. The CDR3 loop is CASSPDGGAQETQYF.

This chain uses TRBV20-1 with TRBJ2-3; TCRdb's D call, TRBD1, is unchecked because there is no DNA. The CDR3 is 13 amino acids. Germline V gives CDR1 DFQATT, CDR2 SNEGSKA (reference sequence). CDR3 in amino acids: CSAPMWTGDTQYF.

The chain is built from TRBV6-5 and TRBJ1-3; TCRdb's D call, TRBD1, is unchecked because there is no DNA. CDR1 is MNHEY, CDR2 SVGAGI, per germline. The CDR3 consists of 17 residues. CDR3 amino acids: CATNSGQGAIAGNTIYF.

J is TRBJ2-6 and V is TRBV28; TCRdb lists TRBD1, though no DNA is available to test this call. The CDR3 consists of 19 residues. Per germline, CDR1 MDHEN and CDR2 SYDVKM. CDR3 amino acids: CASRPLTGTGNAGANVLTF.